The subject of this entry is one T cell receptor beta chain. What antigen it recognizes has not been identified. Base-call qualities are not available, and no considerably larger clone is one nucleotide away. These data come from a study of blood T cells in healthy people across ages (dated by TCRdb to between 2015 and 2016). With respect to the entire study: In model experiments, template switching captured roughly one uniquely barcoded TCR beta cDNA molecule for every two T cells. For two donors (one aged 18 to 30 and one aged 80 or older), the study analyzed two additional independent replicas of 1 million unique cDNA reads from the same blood draw. Using deep sequencing normalized with unique cDNA molecular identifiers, the study measured how TCR beta repertoire diversity changes with age. Donors were grouped into four age groups: young (average about 15 years), middle-aged (39), aged (around 60) and long-lived (over 80).

Taken from the germline V gene, the CDR1 and CDR2 loops are MGHRA and YSYEKL. Germline trimming: 0 bases from V, 4 bases from J; junction bases outside gene matches: 8. From cysteine to phenylalanine, the CDR3 is 16 amino acids long. Only CDR3 DNA is held: 48 bases, read in frame from base 1. The donors were roughly 38 Caucasian individuals from Russia, aged roughly 6 to 100 years, who were systemically healthy. Each donor gave about 9.2 milliliters of peripheral blood, drawn into EDTA-treated Vacutainer tubes. Ficoll-Paque density-gradient centrifugation was used to isolate PBMCs, with at least 6.5 million per sample. Trizol reagent was used to extract total RNA from the PBMCs, yielding at least 6 micrograms per sample. Naive CD45RAhigh/CD27high T cell percentages were measured by flow cytometry on a PBMC aliquot from every donor. The library was prepared using 5' RACE. Sequenced using an Illumina HiSeq 2500. A second PCR of roughly 6 to 11 cycles was performed with a sample-barcoded 5' primer and a J-beta primer mix. Each TCR beta cDNA molecule received a unique molecular identifier from a template-switch 5' adaptor carrying 12 random nucleotides. Each sample yielded at least 2.5 million CDR3-containing paired-end reads. The Mint cDNA synthesis kit, primed by a TRBC-specific oligonucleotide, was used to synthesize first-strand cDNA from all RNA. Following uracil-DNA glycosylase treatment, a first 18-cycle PCR with universal primers M1SS and BC2_uni_R was performed on all cDNA. Concerning the study's data processing: Normalization of each sample was performed by random selection of 1 million high-quality reads, each carrying a distinct molecular identifier. Reads with shared molecular identifiers were discarded instead of being binned into consensus sequences. MiTCR, with a Q25 quality threshold and the strictest error-elimination algorithm, was used for CDR3 identification, clonotype clustering and error correction. A nonparametric unseen species model with Euler transformation was used to estimate lower-bound total TCR beta diversity. Clones were called with MiXCR by TCRdb after fastp trimmed the public reads at Q25, and only in-frame beta chains were retained. Rows merge per CDR3 protein into single entries with the most common DNA and genes. V and J calls and clone size were set by TCRdb, not the authors. The sample table records hundreds of thousands of distinct CDR3 sequences; approximately 25% of these occur just once. 8.5% to 9.5% of the sample rests with the top ten.

What the study reported, not specific to this receptor: Observed TCR beta diversity per million T cells fell roughly linearly with age, and a significant reduction was already apparent by age around 44. Estimates of total diversity based on one million sequenced T cells were considered lower bounds and underestimates. Because profiling used bulk unsorted PBMCs, naive and antigen-experienced compartments could not be compared conclusively. Donor CMV infection status was unknown, potentially confounding age-related changes in expanded clonotypes. A strong correlation was found between observed TCR beta diversity and the percentage of naive T cells measured by flow cytometry. Compared with the aged group, the long-lived group had more naive CD4+ T cells, fewer expanded clones and increased TCR diversity, suggesting age selection.

A further study also used this sample, focusing on T cells of mothers and their children. Looking at the second paper: Nine systemically healthy Caucasian individuals served as donors, namely three mothers together with their six children. cDNA synthesis used all of the extracted RNA, with roughly 1.5 ug of RNA in each 15 ul reaction. In the second PCR, sample barcodes and 2-4 random nucleotides were introduced via the M1S primer. More than 8.5 million TCR beta CDR3 reads were obtained from each mother, and about 3 million reads were obtained from each child. Thymic selection shapes the output of TCR recombination in a similar way in related and unrelated pairs, and inherited differences have a minor effect. Normalized repertoire overlap was always found to be slightly, but never significantly, higher in related mother-child pairs than in unrelated mother-child pairs. Persistent microchimeric T cell clones were not detected, at a sensitivity of approximately 93 clones per million clonotypes. In the study, deep NGS was used to compare the TCR beta repertoires of mothers and children, and features distinguishing related mother-child pairs from unrelated individuals were sought. On average, the children were approximately 11 +/- 4 years old, while the mothers were approximately 41 +/- 4 years old. After adapters were ligated using NEBNext reagents, the libraries underwent 100+100 nt paired-end sequencing on an Illumina HiSeq 2000. Mother and child libraries were prepared a month apart and sequenced in separate runs to prevent cross-contamination. For each donor, between about 450,000 and 2,300,000 distinct TCR beta clonotypes were identified. Naive TCR beta clonotypes were estimated from low-frequency clonotypes matched to each donor's FACS-determined naive share, without sorting.

The V gene is TRBV4-1 and the J gene is TRBJ1-1, with TRBD1 identical over 7 junction bases. This clonotype was obtained from a boy aged 5-17 years in good health. Sequencing was done on a sample of blood. The nucleotides read TGCGCCAGCAGCCAAGATGACAGGGCAGGGAGCACTGAAGCTTTCTTT. Translated, this is CASSQDDRAGSTEAFF.